Reported below is one T cell receptor beta chain. Per the study methods: Amplification from reference gene primers served as the basis for estimated nucleated cell counts. Method: immunoSEQ multiplex PCR; TCRdb's copy keeps in-frame clones and lacks some. That table supplies the V and J calls and clone size; D and trimming were determined from the DNA. The sample contains 200,000 or so clones, roughly 90% of which appear only once. This sample was taken from a study of blood T cell repertoires in COVID-19. About the study: Acute-phase and convalescent COVID-19 samples originated in the United States, Italy and Spain. PBMCs, B-cell-depleted T cells, or T cells were the source of the cDNA or gDNA that made up the material.

CDR3 length: 16 amino acids. Trimming removed 1 base from V and 1 base from J, with 10 bases in between. Germline CDR1 reads LGHDT; CDR2 reads YNNKEL (reference sequence). This clonotype originated in a man in his forties with active or convalescent COVID-19. The sample comprised peripheral blood. This chain links TRBV3-1 (or the pseudogene TRBV3-2) with TRBJ2-2; TRBD1 is a possible D gene (6 bases). In nucleotides, the CDR3 is TGTGCCAGCAGCCAAGGAGGGACATTGAACACCGGGGAGCTGTTTTTT. This encodes CASSQGGTLNTGELFF.